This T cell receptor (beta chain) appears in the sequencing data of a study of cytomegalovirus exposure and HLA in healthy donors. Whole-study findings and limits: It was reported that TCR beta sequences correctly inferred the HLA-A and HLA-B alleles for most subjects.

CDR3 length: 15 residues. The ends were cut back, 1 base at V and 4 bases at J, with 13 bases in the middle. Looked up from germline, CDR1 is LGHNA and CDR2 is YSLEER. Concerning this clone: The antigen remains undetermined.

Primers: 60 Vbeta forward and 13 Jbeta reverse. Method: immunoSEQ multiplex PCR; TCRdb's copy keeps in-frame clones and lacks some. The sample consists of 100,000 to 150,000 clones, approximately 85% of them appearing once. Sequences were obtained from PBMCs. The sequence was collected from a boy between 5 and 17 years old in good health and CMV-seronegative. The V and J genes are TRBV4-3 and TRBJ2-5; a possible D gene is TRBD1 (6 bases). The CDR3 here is CASSQGNTGLETQYF. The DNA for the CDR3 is TGCGCCAGCAGCCAAGGGAATACAGGGCTAGAGACCCAGTACTTC.